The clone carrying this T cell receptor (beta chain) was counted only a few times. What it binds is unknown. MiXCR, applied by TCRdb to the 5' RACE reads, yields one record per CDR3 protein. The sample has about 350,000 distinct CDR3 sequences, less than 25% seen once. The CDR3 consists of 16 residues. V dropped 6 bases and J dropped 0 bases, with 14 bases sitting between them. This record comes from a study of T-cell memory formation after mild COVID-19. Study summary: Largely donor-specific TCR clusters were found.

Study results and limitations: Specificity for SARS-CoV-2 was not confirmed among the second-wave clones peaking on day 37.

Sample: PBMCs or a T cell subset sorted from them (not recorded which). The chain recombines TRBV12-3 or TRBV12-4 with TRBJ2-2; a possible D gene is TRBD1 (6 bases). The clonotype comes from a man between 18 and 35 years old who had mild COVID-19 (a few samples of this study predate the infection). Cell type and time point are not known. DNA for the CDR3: TGTGCCAGCAGCCCAGTGAGGACAGCGAACACCGGGGAGCTGTTTTTT. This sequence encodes CASSPVRTANTGELFF.